The clone carrying this T cell receptor (beta chain) has just a few counts. Sequence data were generated for unstimulated naive, memory, effector memory and TEMRA subsets in a few donor pairs. Only in-frame clones appear in the TCRdb table, and some are missing; sequencing was by immunoSEQ multiplex PCR. The table records tens of thousands of clones, roughly 85% of them present only once. The sample originates from a study of siplizumab effects on memory and regulatory T cells. The CDR3 has 12 residues. V shed 8 bases and J shed 5 bases, with 15 bases lying between them. Germline loops: CDR1 GTSNPN, CDR2 SVGIG (reference sequence).

The receptor comes from a human donor in good health. Input material: memory CD4+ T cells sorted from blood. The V call is TRBV30, the J call TRBJ2-5; D possibly uses TRBD1 or TRBD2 (6 bases each). The CDR3 sequence: CARDGGTETQYF. CDR3 nucleotide sequence: TGTGCCCGGGACGGGGGCACGGAGACCCAGTACTTC.